The 7 T cell receptor beta chains presented below share a single source sample, sequenced in a study of radiotherapy plus CTLA-4 blockade in lung cancer (dated 2018 in TCRdb). The library was made by the immunoSEQ multiplex PCR assay. This is the immuneACCESS table as TCRdb keeps it, with only in-frame sequences that have V and J called. A part of the clones is gone; compared with another copy, unresolved V genes explain less than half, and the rest is unexplained. The sample profile shows tens of thousands of clones; approximately 70% of them were found once. 3.5% of the sample comes from the top ten. The source material was peripheral blood, sampled from a patient treated with radiotherapy plus ipilimumab. The source of these receptors is a human donor with non-small cell lung cancer who had a complete response to radiotherapy plus ipilimumab.

This clone was counted a few times. This rearrangement joins TRBV2 to TRBJ1-1, with TRBD1 as a possible D gene (5 bases). The V and J ends lost 3 bases and 5 bases respectively, with 7 bases between them. CDR1 and CDR2 from the germline V gene are SNHLY and FYNNEI. CDR3 size: 12 residues. CDR3 in DNA: TGTGCCAGCAGTGACCAGGGTACTGAAGCTTTCTTT. Its translation: CASSDQGTEAFF. Looking up the rest from reference TRBV2 and TRBJ1-1 gives the full variable domain: EPEVTQTPSHQVTQMGQEVILRCVPISNHLYFYWYRQILGQKVEFLVSFYNNEISEKSEIFDDQFSVERPDGSNFTLKIRSTKLEDSAMYFCASSDQGTEAFFGQGTRLTVV.

The J gene is TRBJ2-7, the V gene TRBV6-5; 10 bases match TRBD1. CDR3 size: 15 residues. V lost 5 bases and J lost 0; bases outside the gene matches: 4. The V gene's germline CDR1 is MNHEY and CDR2 SVGAGI. The CDR3 here is CASSRRTGGSYEQYF. The CDR3 DNA follows: TGTGCCAGCAGTCGACGGACAGGGGGCTCCTACGAGCAGTACTTC.

This sequence joins TRBV5-1 and TRBJ2-2; 10 bases agree with TRBD1. Trimming removed 4 bases from V and 3 bases from J; junction bases left unmatched: 6. Per the germline V gene, CDR1 is SGHRS and CDR2 is YFSETQ. The CDR3 consists of 16 residues. As DNA, the CDR3 is TGCGCCAGCAGCCCGACAGGGGGCGGGTACACCGGGGAGCTGTTTTTT. It codes for CASSPTGGGYTGELFF. The full variable domain, its missing parts supplied by reference TRBV5-1 and TRBJ2-2, is KAGVTQTPRYLIKTRGQQVTLSCSPISGHRSVSWYQQTPGQGLQFLFEYFSETQRNKGNFPGRFSGRQFSNSRSEMNVSTLELGDSALYLCASSPTGGGYTGELFFGEGSRLTVL.

In its sample, this clone was seen a few times. The CDR3 DNA reads TGCGCCAGCAGCTTGGGAAGGACAGGGGCTATCGGGGAGCTGTTTTTT. Translated: CASSLGRTGAIGELFF. The rearrangement uses TRBV5-1 and TRBJ2-2, with 9 positions matching TRBD1. V was pared by 0 bases and J by 7 bases, with 7 bases of the junction left unmatched. The length of the CDR3 is 16 residues. Germline V gives CDR1 SGHRS, CDR2 YFSETQ. Supplemented by reference TRBV5-1 and TRBJ2-2, the full variable domain reads KAGVTQTPRYLIKTRGQQVTLSCSPISGHRSVSWYQQTPGQGLQFLFEYFSETQRNKGNFPGRFSGRQFSNSRSEMNVSTLELGDSALYLCASSLGRTGAIGELFFGEGSRLTVL.

The chain has TRBV2 and TRBJ2-5, with 7 bases matching TRBD2. Germline V gives CDR1 SNHLY, CDR2 FYNNEI. The junction had 10 bases not matched to a gene; V was cut back by 4 bases and J by 5 bases. The CDR3 has 15 residues. This chain's CDR3 is CASSGRESEGETQYF. The CDR3 DNA reads TGTGCCAGCAGTGGGCGGGAGTCAGAGGGGGAGACCCAGTACTTC.

This clone was counted once. This chain uses TRBV6-5 with TRBJ1-2, with TRBD1 matching 7 bases. The CDR3 sequence is 15 residues long. The junction had 12 bases not matched to a gene; V was cut back by 6 bases and J by 5 bases. In germline, CDR1 is MNHEY, CDR2 SVGAGI. The CDR3 sequence: CASRRPDREGYGYTF. The CDR3 bases are TGTGCCAGCAGACGCCCAGACAGGGAAGGATATGGCTACACCTTC.

This clone was counted between two and nine times. V and J are TRBV7-9 and TRBJ1-1, with D perhaps matching TRBD1 (5 bases). The length of the CDR3 is 15 residues. V dropped 5 bases and J dropped 3 bases, with 16 bases sitting between them. In germline, CDR1 is SEHNR, CDR2 FQNEAQ (reference sequence). CDR3 region: CASSPIRQTYTEAFF. CDR3 DNA sequence: TGTGCCAGCAGCCCAATAAGACAGACTTACACTGAAGCTTTCTTT.